This T cell receptor beta chain came from a study of blood T cell repertoires in COVID-19. Whole-study context: Acute-phase and convalescent COVID-19 samples originated in the United States, Italy and Spain. PBMCs, B-cell-depleted T cells, or T cells were the source of the cDNA or gDNA that made up the material.

This CDR3 region has 15 residues. Germline CDR1 and CDR2: SGHAT and FQNNGV. With 5 bases clipped from V and 0 bases from J, the junction kept 3 bases outside the gene matches. Methods used by the authors: Reference gene primer amplification gave nucleated cell count estimates. Measured with immunoSEQ multiplex PCR; TCRdb has only the in-frame clones, and not every one. The V and J calls and clone size come from that table; D and trimming were worked out from the DNA. The data contain around 50,000 clones, about 82% of them seen just once; the ten biggest clones take up about 15%. The chain links TRBV11-2 to TRBJ2-3, with 9 bases identical to TRBD2. The receptor's source is a human donor in a cohort sampled during active COVID-19. What was sequenced was peripheral blood. CDR3 loop: CASSLAGHSTDTQYF. The CDR3 DNA reads TGTGCCAGCAGCCTAGCGGGACATAGCACAGATACGCAGTATTTT.